In this sample, the clone carrying this TCR beta chain turned up a few times. The CDR3 has 17 amino acids. The junction had 8 bases not matched to a gene; V was cut back by 6 bases and J by 0 bases. These data come from a study of T cells in Graves' hyperthyroidism and ophthalmopathy. Authors of the study amplified TCR beta CDR3 regions from RNA transcripts. A set of HTBI primers served as the primers for a first-round RT-PCR of the TCR CDR3. TCRdb re-derived calls from the multiplex PCR reads in MiXCR, one entry per CDR3 protein. The sample includes more than 500,000 distinct CDR3 sequences, about 16% of them seen just once.

The sequence derives from a young woman with Graves' ophthalmopathy. The chain uses TRBV12-3 or TRBV12-4 and TRBJ2-6; 7 positions match TRBD1. Sequencing was performed on blood. This chain's CDR3 is CASSAYSGGSGANVLTF. DNA of the CDR3: TGTGCCAGCAGCGCTTACTCAGGGGGCTCTGGGGCCAACGTCCTGACTTTC.